This TCR beta chain was sequenced in a study of T cells in localized non-small cell lung cancer. About this clone itself: Antigen: not known.

Study-wide findings and caveats: Prolonged overall survival went with higher T cell density in the blood. There were a median about 53 of the top 100 tumor clones appearing in adjacent lung. Maximal T cell clonality occurred in uninvolved adjacent lung, with tumor ranking below it. It remains possible that heterogeneity exists, since only one tumor region was sequenced.

V was clipped by 0 bases and J by 2 bases, with 13 bases between them. The CDR3 sequence is 16 residues long. In germline, CDR1 is LGHNA, CDR2 YNFKEQ. Libraries were prepared by immunoSEQ multiplex PCR; TCRdb keeps only in-frame clonotypes and omits some of them. The sample includes 35,000 to 50,000 clones, roughly 83% seen only once; the top ten take approximately 30%. The V gene is TRBV4-2, the J gene TRBJ1-2; D unclear. This specimen was PBMCs, taken before any cancer treatment. The TCR originated in a woman aged 40-75 years with stage II squamous cell lung carcinoma. CDR3 loop: CASSQDFSTANYGYTF. The CDR3 DNA reads TGTGCCAGCAGCCAAGACTTCTCTACAGCGAACTATGGCTACACCTTC.